This section outlines one TCR beta chain sequence together with its context. As yet, its antigen is unknown. Sequenced by immunoSEQ multiplex PCR; TCRdb stores in-frame clones only, minus some. The repertoire holds over 55,000 clones, roughly 81% seen once, with 5.4% in the top ten. The sample belongs to a study of a mutant IDH1 vaccine in newly diagnosed glioma. Study summary: Patients began vaccination 4-6 weeks after radiotherapy alone, or with temozolomide cycles. Most had both radiotherapy and temozolomide beforehand; others had only one.

In germline, CDR1 is LNHDA, CDR2 SQIVND (reference sequence). Unmatched junction bases numbered 14, after V lost 6 bases and J lost 6 bases. CDR3 size: 17 residues. The time point was: week 35, safety follow-up. Every vaccine dose comprised 300 ug of mutant IDH1 20-mer peptide plus topical imiquimod. The receptor's source is a man aged 40-50 years with glioma. The rearrangement links TRBV19 to TRBJ2-6; 7 bases are a match to TRBD1. This specimen consisted of PBMCs, obtained from a glioma patient whose treatment included an IDH1 peptide vaccine. CDR3: CASRLQGTYPPANVLTF. Written as DNA, the CDR3 is TGTGCCAGTAGGCTACAGGGGACATACCCCCCGGCCAACGTCCTGACTTTC.